This note documents a single T cell receptor (beta chain) sequence. Its antigen is not yet known. Base qualities are not recorded, but no much larger clone differs from it by a single base. These data belong to a study of blood T cells in healthy people across ages (dated by TCRdb to 2014 to 2015). Regarding the study in general: In model experiments, template switching captured about one uniquely barcoded TCR beta cDNA molecule for every two T cells. Using deep sequencing normalized with unique cDNA molecular identifiers, the study measured how TCR beta repertoire diversity changes with age. The donors were split into four age groups: young (average approximately 16 years), middle-aged (around 40), aged (over 55) and long-lived (approximately 89). To avoid experimental bias, donors of different ages were randomly spread across the sequencing lanes. For two donors (one aged 18 to 29 and one aged 80 or older), the study analyzed two additional independent replicas of 1 million unique cDNA reads from the same blood draw.

The paper's findings and limits, for the study overall: Observed TCR beta diversity correlated strongly with the percentage of naive T cells measured by flow cytometry. Because profiling used bulk unsorted PBMCs, naive and antigen-experienced compartments could not be compared conclusively. The CMV infection status of donors was not known, potentially confounding age-related changes in expanded clonotypes. Compared with the aged group, more naive CD4+ T cells, fewer expanded clones and increased TCR diversity were shown by the long-lived group, suggesting age selection. Observed TCR beta diversity per million T cells fell roughly linearly with age, and a significant reduction was already apparent by age roughly 40. Estimates of total diversity based on one million sequenced T cells were regarded as lower bounds and as underestimates.

Library prep was done by 5' RACE. A second roughly 6 to 12 cycle PCR used a sample-barcoded 5' primer and a J-beta primer mix. A template-switch 5' adaptor carrying 12 random nucleotides introduced a unique molecular identifier onto each TCR beta cDNA molecule. At least 2.5 million CDR3-containing paired-end reads were obtained from each sample. First-strand cDNA was synthesized from all RNA with the Mint cDNA synthesis kit, primed by a TRBC-specific oligonucleotide. All cDNA was treated with uracil-DNA glycosylase and then went through a first 18-cycle PCR with the universal primers M1SS and BC2_uni_R. Per the authors' processing: For normalization, 1 million high-quality reads, each with a distinct molecular identifier, were randomly selected from each sample. Reads sharing molecular identifiers were discarded rather than binned into consensus sequences. MiTCR, set to a Q25 quality threshold and the strictest error-elimination algorithm, was used for CDR3 identification, clonotype clustering and error correction. Lower-bound total TCR beta diversity was estimated with a nonparametric unseen species model using Euler transformation. TCRdb redid the processing of the public reads, applying fastp at Q25 and MiXCR, and retained in-frame beta chains. Duplicate CDR3 protein sequences are folded into a single record with the most common DNA and genes. These V and J calls rely on TCRdb rather than the paper's analysis. The sample has around 1,800,000 distinct CDR3 sequences on record, 30% to 40% of them singletons. The ten top clones hold 23% of the sample.

The CDR3, from cysteine to phenylalanine, totals 12 residues. Only the CDR3 part of the read is kept: 36 bases, read in frame from the first base. V gives up 6 bases and J gives up 2 bases, and the segment between their germline ends measures 11 bases. The germline V gene (reference sequence) gives CDR1 as DFQATT and CDR2 as SNEGSKA. The donors were roughly 40 Caucasian individuals from Russia, aged roughly 6 to 100 years, who were systemically healthy. Each donor gave 8 to 10 milliliters of peripheral blood, drawn into EDTA-treated Vacutainer tubes. Ficoll-Paque density-gradient centrifugation was used to isolate PBMCs, with at least 6.5 million obtained per sample. Total RNA was extracted from PBMCs with Trizol reagent, with at least 6 micrograms obtained per sample. For every donor, flow cytometry on a PBMC aliquot measured the percentage of naive CD45RAhigh/CD27high T cells.

This receptor was identified in a human donor in good health. The sample taken for sequencing was blood. This chain joins TRBV20-1 to TRBJ2-7, and TRBD1 may be the D gene, going by 5 matching bases. The CDR3 has the sequence CSASGNPYEQYF. The DNA is as follows: TGCAGTGCCTCAGGGAACCCCTACGAGCAGTACTTC.